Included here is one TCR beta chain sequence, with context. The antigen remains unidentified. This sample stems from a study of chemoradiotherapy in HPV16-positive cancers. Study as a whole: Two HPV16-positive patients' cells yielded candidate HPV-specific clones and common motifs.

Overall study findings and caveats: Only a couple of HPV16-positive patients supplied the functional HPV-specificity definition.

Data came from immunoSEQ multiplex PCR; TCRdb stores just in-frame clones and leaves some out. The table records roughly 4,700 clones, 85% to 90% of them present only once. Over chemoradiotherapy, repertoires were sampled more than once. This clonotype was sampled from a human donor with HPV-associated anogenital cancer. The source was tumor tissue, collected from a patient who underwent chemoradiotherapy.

The CDR3 region is CSARKTDTQYF. For the CDR3, the DNA is TGCAGTGCTAGGAAGACAGATACGCAGTATTTT. V usage is TRBV20-1 and J usage is TRBJ2-3; no clear D. CDR3 length equals 11 residues. Germline CDR1 DFQATT, CDR2 SNEGSKA (reference sequence). V gave up 3 bases and J gave up 3 bases, with 4 bases separating them.